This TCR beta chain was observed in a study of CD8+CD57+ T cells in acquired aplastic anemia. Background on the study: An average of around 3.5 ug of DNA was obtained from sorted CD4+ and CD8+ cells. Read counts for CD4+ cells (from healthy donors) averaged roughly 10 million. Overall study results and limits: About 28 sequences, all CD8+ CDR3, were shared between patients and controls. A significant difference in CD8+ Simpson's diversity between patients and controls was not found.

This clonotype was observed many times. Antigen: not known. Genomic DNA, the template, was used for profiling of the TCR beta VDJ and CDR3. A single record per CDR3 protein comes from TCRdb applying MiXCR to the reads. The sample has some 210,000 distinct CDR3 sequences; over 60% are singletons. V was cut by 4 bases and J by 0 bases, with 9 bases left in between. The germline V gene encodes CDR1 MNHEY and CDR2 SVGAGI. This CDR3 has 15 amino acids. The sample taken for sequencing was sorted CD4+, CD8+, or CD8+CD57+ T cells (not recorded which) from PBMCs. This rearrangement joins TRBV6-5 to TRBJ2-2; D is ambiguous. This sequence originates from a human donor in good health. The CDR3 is CASSLRNSNTGELFF. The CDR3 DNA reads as TGTGCCAGCAGTTTACGGAATTCGAACACCGGGGAGCTGTTTTTT.